This T cell receptor (beta chain) is from a study of blood T cell repertoires in COVID-19. Seattle's enrolled individuals joined amid active infection and were then monitored longitudinally. As processed by the authors: Amplification from reference gene primers served as the basis for estimated nucleated cell counts. The repertoire was sequenced with immunoSEQ multiplex PCR; TCRdb's copy has only in-frame clones and lacks some. For V, J and clone size, that table is used; D and trimming come from the DNA. The sample records about 64,000 clones, about 80% being singletons. Trimming stripped 6 bases from V and 4 bases from J, with 9 bases between. Germline V CDR1 and CDR2: SGHAT, FQNNGV. CDR3 length: 12 amino acids.

This TCR derives from a man aged 55-75 years with COVID-19, enrolled during active disease. The V call is TRBV11-2, the J call TRBJ1-1, with TRBD1 as a possible D gene (6 bases). Sequences were obtained from peripheral blood. The CDR3 is CASRLGGTEAFF. The CDR3 nucleotides are TGTGCCAGCAGACTAGGGGGCACTGAAGCTTTCTTT.